The rows below give T cell receptor beta chains drawn from one sample of a study of T cells in localized non-small cell lung cancer. Repertoires were generated with immunoSEQ multiplex PCR, while TCRdb's copy carries only in-frame clones and drops some. This table holds more than 1,100 clones, around 40% found once. Source: lung tumor tissue, taken before any cancer treatment. These receptors all stem from a woman aged 35 to 75 with stage II squamous cell lung carcinoma. Each CDR3 is given with its conserved first and last residue. The order of the fields is J gene, D gene, clone size, V gene, CDR3 DNA, CDR3 protein. The D gene is left open where the match is weak. Some rows have no size entry. The others give once, few or many, or a class for an expanded clone.

J gene: TRBJ2-3
D gene: NA
clone size: once
V gene: TRBV12-5
CDR3 DNA: TGTGCTAGTGGGGGGAGCACAGATACGCAGTATTTT
CDR3 protein: CASGGSTDTQYF

J gene: TRBJ2-1
D gene: NA
clone size: NA
V gene: TRBV12-5
CDR3 DNA: TGTGCTAGTGGTTTATCGGGTGCGGAGAGGAGGGCCTACAATGAGCAGTTCTTC
CDR3 protein: CASGLSGAERRAYNEQFF

J gene: TRBJ2-5
D gene: TRBD2
clone size: NA
V gene: TRBV28
CDR3 DNA: TGTGCCAGCGCCCAAGCGGGGAACCAAGAGACCCAGTACTTC
CDR3 protein: CASAQAGNQETQYF

J gene: TRBJ1-2
D gene: NA
clone size: NA
V gene: TRBV28
CDR3 DNA: TGTGCCAGCAGTCTAAATAGGGATGGCTACACCTTC
CDR3 protein: CASSLNRDGYTF

J gene: TRBJ1-1
D gene: NA
clone size: NA
V gene: TRBV28
CDR3 DNA: TGTGCCAGCAGACTAGGGGGGACGGTGCACACTGAAGCTTTCTTT
CDR3 protein: CASRLGGTVHTEAFF

J gene: TRBJ1-1
D gene: NA
clone size: NA
V gene: TRBV9
CDR3 DNA: TGTGCCAGCAGCCCGCGAACAGGCTTCGTAACTGAAGCTTTCTTT
CDR3 protein: CASSPRTGFVTEAFF

J gene: TRBJ1-2
D gene: TRBD1
clone size: NA
V gene: TRBV28
CDR3 DNA: TGTGCCAGCAGACAACAGGGGGCGCCCGCTGGCTACACCTTC
CDR3 protein: CASRQQGAPAGYTF

J gene: TRBJ2-7
D gene: NA
clone size: NA
V gene: TRBV6-8
CDR3 DNA: TGTGCCAGCATAGCGGGACAGGGTGGACTAGGTTTCTCCTACGAGCAGTACTTC
CDR3 protein: CASIAGQGGLGFSYEQYF

J gene: TRBJ2-7
D gene: NA
clone size: NA
V gene: TRBV19
CDR3 DNA: TGTGCCAGTAGTAAGTCCCCCGGGATCCTCTACGAGCAGTACTTC
CDR3 protein: CASSKSPGILYEQYF

J gene: TRBJ2-1
D gene: NA
clone size: NA
V gene: TRBV28
CDR3 DNA: TGTGCCAGCAGTTTAGGACAATCCAATGAGCAGTTCTTC
CDR3 protein: CASSLGQSNEQFF